This T cell receptor beta chain emerged from a study of Graves' ophthalmopathy and Graves' hyperthyroidism. Trimming removed 0 bases from V and 5 bases from J, with 11 bases in between. Germline CDR1 reads SGHAT; CDR2 reads FQNNGV. The CDR3 length is 15 residues. RNA transcripts yielded amplified TCR beta CDR3 regions. HTBI-primed first-round RT-PCR preceded second-round multiplex PCR. TCRdb re-analysed the multiplex PCR reads in MiXCR, keeping a single row per CDR3 protein. The top ten clones hold 43% of a sample with under 250,000 distinct CDR3 sequences, 20% to 25% of them seen once. An approximately 10 ml volume of fresh peripheral blood provided the PBMCs. This clonotype has more than one count but fewer than ten.

Sequencing was performed on peripheral blood. V is TRBV11-2 and J is TRBJ1-5; D is possibly TRBD1 (5 bases). The origin of this receptor is a woman between 45 and 65 years old with Graves' ophthalmopathy. CDR3 DNA sequence: TGTGCCAGCAGCTTAGACGGTGAGGGGTATCAGCCCCAGCATTTT. It specifies CASSLDGEGYQPQHF.